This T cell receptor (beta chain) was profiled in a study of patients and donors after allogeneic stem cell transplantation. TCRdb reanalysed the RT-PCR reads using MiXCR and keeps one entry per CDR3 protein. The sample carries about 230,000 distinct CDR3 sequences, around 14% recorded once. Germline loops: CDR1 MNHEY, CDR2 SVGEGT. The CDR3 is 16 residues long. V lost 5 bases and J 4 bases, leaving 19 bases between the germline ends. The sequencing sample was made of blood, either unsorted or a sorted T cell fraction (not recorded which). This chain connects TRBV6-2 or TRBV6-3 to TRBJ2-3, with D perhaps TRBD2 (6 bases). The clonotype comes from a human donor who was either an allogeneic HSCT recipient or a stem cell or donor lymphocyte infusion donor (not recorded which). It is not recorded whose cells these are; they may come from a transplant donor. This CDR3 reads CASSSPAGSGSDTQYF. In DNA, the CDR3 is TGTGCCAGCAGTAGCCCGGCGGGGAGTGGGTCAGATACGCAGTATTTT.